This TCR beta chain was identified during a study of cytomegalovirus exposure and HLA in healthy donors. Study results and limitations: Association of a missense DCLRE1C variant with TCR beta V- and J-gene trimming was reported in a later analysis.

With V trimmed by 10 bases and J by 4 bases, 11 bases remained unmatched. The CDR3 runs 14 residues. The germline V gene encodes CDR1 MDHEN and CDR2 SYDVKM. The PCR contained 60 Vbeta and 13 Jbeta primers. TCRdb keeps only in-frame clones here, not all; method: immunoSEQ multiplex PCR. This sample has about 160,000 clones, with 65% to 85% found just once. Turning to this clone: Its antigen is currently unknown.

The clonotype comes from a male donor in good health and CMV-seropositive. This chain joins TRBV28 and TRBJ1-2; TRBD1 matches 8 bases. The sample comprised PBMCs. The CDR3 region has the DNA TGTGCCACCTTGCAGGGGGCGGGCTTCTATGGCTACACCTTC. Encoded protein: CATLQGAGFYGYTF.